The 12 T cell receptor beta chains reported below all come from one sample, sequenced in a study of blood T cell repertoires in COVID-19. Sequenced by immunoSEQ multiplex PCR; TCRdb stores in-frame clones only, minus some. In the table there are roughly 250,000 clones, more than 85% of which are singletons. The sample taken for sequencing was PBMCs or T cells enriched from blood (not recorded which). These receptors all come from a woman in her forties or fifties who had recovered from COVID-19.

In this sample, this clone turned up a few times. CDR3 loop: CASSRGGAIYEQYF. DNA for the CDR3: TGTGCCAGCAGTAGGGGGGGCGCAATCTACGAGCAGTACTTC. The chain joins TRBV28 to TRBJ2-7, with D possibly matching TRBD2 (7 bases). This CDR3 contains 14 residues. Looked up from germline, CDR1 is MDHEN and CDR2 is SYDVKM. V was shortened by 5 bases and J by 3 bases, with 14 bases between the two germline ends.

This sequence joins TRBV6-2 or TRBV6-3 and TRBJ1-5, with D maybe TRBD1 (5 bases). This CDR3 is 14 amino acids long. Germline CDR1 and CDR2: MNHEY and SVGEGT. V lost 5 bases and J 3 bases, leaving 11 bases between the germline ends. CDR3 protein: CASSQTGFNQPQHF. In nucleotides, the CDR3 is TGTGCCAGCAGTCAAACAGGTTTCAATCAGCCCCAGCATTTT.

This clone has more than one count but fewer than ten. The chain joins TRBV5-3 to TRBJ1-1; 9 bases are shared with TRBD1. TRBV5-3 qualifies as an ORF whose function is uncertain. Trimming took 3 bases from V and 1 from J; bases not matched to a gene: 4. The CDR3 length is 15 residues. The CDR3 loop reads CARSYRGQGNTEAFF. CDR3 coding DNA: TGTGCCAGAAGCTACAGGGGGCAGGGGAACACTGAAGCTTTCTTT.

This clone came up a few times. The chain employs TRBV18 and TRBJ1-6, with TRBD1 identical over 7 bases. V gave up 6 bases and J gave up 5 bases; unmatched junction bases: 7. The CDR3 is made up of 15 amino acids. In germline, CDR1 is KGHSH, CDR2 LQKENI. The CDR3: CASSIGTDNNSPLHF. The CDR3 DNA reads as TGTGCCAGCTCCATCGGGACAGATAATAATTCACCCCTCCACTTT.

The chain employs TRBV12-2 and TRBJ1-2; the table gives TRBD1 as D, unverified against the DNA. TRBV12-2 is an annotated pseudogene. The CDR3 runs to 18 residues. This CDR3 reads CASRPTGGACKGVYGYTF. In DNA, the CDR3 is TGTGCAAGTCGCCCCACAGGGGGCGCATGTAAAGGGGTCTATGGCTACACCTTC.

The J gene is TRBJ1-6, the V gene TRBV14; tentatively, D is TRBD1 (5 bases). The CDR3 extends over 18 amino acids. V lost 4 bases, J lost 2 bases, and 18 bases lay in between. Germline V gene sequence: CDR1 SGHDN, CDR2 FVKESK. The CDR3 coding sequence is TGTGCCAGCAGCCTGGGATCGCTTGGGGCTCCCTATAATTCACCCCTCCACTTT. This codes for CASSLGSLGAPYNSPLHF.

The chain links TRBV20-1 to TRBJ2-1; D is possibly TRBD1 (5 bases). This CDR3 contains 15 residues. The V and J ends lost 3 bases and 3 bases respectively, with 15 bases between them. Germline V gives CDR1 DFQATT, CDR2 SNEGSKA (reference sequence). The CDR3, as DNA: TGCAGTGCTAGTCTGGGGCGGACCCTCTACAATGAGCAGTTCTTC. Its translation is CSASLGRTLYNEQFF.

CDR3: CSAIGLMNTEAFF. CDR3 DNA: TGCAGCGCCATCGGACTTATGAACACTGAAGCTTTCTTT. This chain joins TRBV29-1 and TRBJ1-1, with D uncertain. Trimming took 7 bases from V and 0 from J, leaving 12 bases between them. Germline V lookup: CDR1 SQVTM, CDR2 ANQGSEA. CDR3 length: 13 residues.

The V gene is TRBV6-5, the J gene TRBJ2-7; 10 positions agree with TRBD1. Germline V gene sequence: CDR1 MNHEY, CDR2 SVGAGI. V lost 5 bases and J lost 6; bases outside the gene matches: 10. The CDR3 has 15 residues. Here the CDR3 reads CASSPPGQGFPEQYF. The CDR3 bases are TGTGCCAGCAGTCCCCCGGGACAGGGGTTTCCCGAGCAGTACTTC.

In DNA, the CDR3 is TGTGCCAGCAGCTTAGGGGACTCAAGGACTGGAAACACCATATATTTT. Translation gives CASSLGDSRTGNTIYF. This chain connects TRBV7-2 to TRBJ1-3, with D perhaps TRBD1 (5 bases). CDR3 length: 16 amino acids. V was shortened by 1 base and J by 2 bases, with 12 bases between the two germline ends. Germline lookup yields CDR1 SGHTA and CDR2 FQGNSA.

The gene calls are TRBV10-3 and TRBJ1-5; D ambiguous. CDR3 size: 13 residues. CDR1 is ENHRY, CDR2 SYGVKD, per germline. V dropped 6 bases and J dropped 4 bases, with 10 bases sitting between them. This CDR3 reads CAISPERNQPQHF. The DNA of the CDR3 is TGTGCCATCAGCCCGGAGAGAAATCAGCCCCAGCATTTT.

This rearrangement joins TRBV11-2 to TRBJ1-1; no definite D call. V was clipped by 6 bases and J by 4 bases, with 12 bases between them. Germline values: CDR1 SGHAT, CDR2 FQNNGV. CDR3 length equals 13 residues. The CDR3, as DNA: TGTGCCAGCAGGACGGCAGGAGGCACTGAAGCTTTCTTT. It yields the protein CASRTAGGTEAFF.